These 16 T cell receptor beta chains were sequenced from one sample in a study of blood T cell repertoires in COVID-19. Clones were read by immunoSEQ multiplex PCR, and TCRdb kept only the in-frame ones, dropping some. Of 250,000 to 300,000 clones listed, roughly nine tenths are singletons. Source material: PBMCs or T cells enriched from blood (not recorded which). The receptors here all came from a human donor in a cohort exposed to, infected with or recovered from COVID-19 (not recorded which). The donor label of this sample is uncertain.

The CDR3 nucleotides read TGTGCCTGGAGTCAAGGGGCCGTGAACACTGAAGCTTTCTTT. It is translated as CAWSQGAVNTEAFF. The rearrangement links TRBV30 to TRBJ1-1, with D possibly TRBD1 on 5 matching bases. Germline V gene lookup returns CDR1 GTSNPN and CDR2 SVGIG (reference sequence). V dropped 2 bases and J dropped 0 bases, with 10 bases sitting between them. The CDR3 runs to 14 residues.

The chain couples TRBV7-8 to TRBJ1-1; TRBD1 aligns across 8 bases. Trimming cost V 5 bases and J 2 bases; bases outside gene matches: 7. This CDR3 has 15 residues. Germline CDR1 is SGHVS and CDR2 is FQNEAQ. CDR3 nucleotide sequence: TGTGCCAGCAGCCCAGTGACAGGGGTCAACACTGAAGCTTTCTTT. Translating gives CASSPVTGVNTEAFF.

The V call is TRBV2, the J call TRBJ1-3; D might be TRBD1 (5 bases). Germline loops: CDR1 SNHLY, CDR2 FYNNEI. There are 16 residues in the CDR3. Trimming cost V 5 bases and J 2 bases, with 16 bases left between them. The CDR3 here is CASSQRGAIPGNTIYF. The DNA of the CDR3 is TGTGCCAGCAGTCAGCGGGGCGCGATCCCTGGAAACACCATATATTTT.

The V and J genes are TRBV7-2 and TRBJ2-5; TRBD2 might be the D (6 bases). Germline-derived CDR1 and CDR2 are SGHTA and FQGNSA. The CDR3 extends over 15 amino acids. Trimming took off 5 bases at V and 5 bases at J, with 18 bases between the two ends. In DNA form, the CDR3 reads TGTGCCAGCAGCGTAAGGCCGGGAGCTACTGAGACCCAGTACTTC. Amino acids: CASSVRPGATETQYF.

The chain uses TRBV6-5 and TRBJ1-1; TRBD1 aligns across 7 bases. V lost 2 bases and J lost 6; bases outside the gene matches: 3. The CDR3 runs 13 residues. Germline values: CDR1 MNHEY, CDR2 SVGAGI. DNA for the CDR3: TGTGCCAGCAGTTACGACAGGGCTGCTGAAGCTTTCTTT. It encodes CASSYDRAAEAFF.

CDR3 DNA: TGTGCCACCAGCAGTACTCGAACAGGGGGCGACGAGCAGTACTTC. Its protein is CATSSTRTGGDEQYF. The chain joins TRBV15 to TRBJ2-7; 9 bases fit TRBD1. This CDR3 spans 15 amino acids. Trimming removed 3 bases from V and 5 bases from J; junction bases left unmatched: 8. CDR1 and CDR2 (germline): LNHNV, YYDKDF (reference sequence).

The chain joins TRBV5-5 to TRBJ1-1; 7 bases are shared with TRBD1. The germline gives CDR1 SGHKS, CDR2 YYEKEE (reference sequence). J gave up 3 bases and V 4 bases, and 3 bases lay outside the gene matches. The CDR3 extends over 13 amino acids. This CDR3 is CASSTQGDTEAFF. The CDR3, as DNA: TGTGCCAGCAGCACCCAGGGGGACACTGAAGCTTTCTTT.

The V gene is TRBV4-1, the J gene TRBJ2-7; D may be TRBD2 (6 bases). CDR1 and CDR2 (germline): MGHRA, YSYEKL. This CDR3 is 12 amino acids long. V lost 2 bases and J 9 bases, leaving 11 bases between the germline ends. The CDR3 DNA follows: TGCGCCAGCAGCCAAACTGGGGGGTGGCAGTACTTC. Protein sequence: CASSQTGGWQYF.

The chain uses TRBV4-1 and TRBJ1-2; TRBD1 matches at 9 bases. Trimming cost V 0 bases and J 2 bases; bases outside gene matches: 4. This CDR3 region has 16 residues. CDR1 is MGHRA, CDR2 YSYEKL, per germline. In nucleotides, the CDR3 is TGCGCCAGCAGCCAAGATTTGGGACAGGGCAACTATGGCTACACCTTC. It codes for CASSQDLGQGNYGYTF.

V is TRBV12-5 and J is TRBJ2-2, with D possibly matching TRBD1 (6 bases). CDR3 length equals 18 residues. Trimming cost V 2 bases and J 3 bases, with 19 bases left between them. Looked up from germline, CDR1 is LGHNT and CDR2 is FRNRAP. CDR3 bases: TGTGCTAGTGGTTTGTCCCCGTTGGACAGAGTTTACACCGGGGAGCTGTTTTTT. Translated, it gives CASGLSPLDRVYTGELFF.

This clone was counted only a few times. The V gene is TRBV2, the J gene TRBJ1-6; a weak D match, TRBD1 (5 bases). V lost 3 bases to trimming and J lost 8 bases, with 11 bases between them. The CDR3 has 14 residues. Per the germline V gene, CDR1 is SNHLY and CDR2 is FYNNEI. In DNA form, the CDR3 reads TGTGCCAGCAGTGAGGGGGGGGGAGATTCACCCCTCCACTTT. Amino acid sequence: CASSEGGGDSPLHF. Looking up the rest from reference TRBV2 and TRBJ1-6 gives the full variable domain: EPEVTQTPSHQVTQMGQEVILRCVPISNHLYFYWYRQILGQKVEFLVSFYNNEISEKSEIFDDQFSVERPDGSNFTLKIRSTKLEDSAMYFCASSEGGGDSPLHFGNGTRLTVT.

The chain employs TRBV5-8 and TRBJ1-5; the match to TRBD1 covers 7 bases. The length of the CDR3 is 17 residues. Trimming cost V 4 bases and J 0 bases; bases outside gene matches: 10. Germline CDR1 is SGHTS and CDR2 is YDEGEE. This CDR3 reads CASSTRQGWYSNQPQHF. DNA for the CDR3: TGTGCCAGCAGCACCCGACAGGGCTGGTATAGCAATCAGCCCCAGCATTTT. The full variable domain, rest sourced from reference TRBV5-8 and TRBJ1-5, is EAGVTQSPTHLIKTRGQQATLRCSPISGHTSVYWYQQALGLGLQFLLWYDEGEERNRGNFPPRFSGRQFPNYSSELNVNALELEDSALYLCASSTRQGWYSNQPQHFGDGTRLSIL.

This clone was seen a single time. The chain is built from TRBV30 and TRBJ2-3; 7 bases agree with TRBD1. From germline, CDR1 is GTSNPN and CDR2 SVGIG (reference sequence). J gave up 3 bases and V 1 base, and 7 bases lay outside the gene matches. This CDR3 has 15 amino acids. DNA for the CDR3: TGTGCCTGGAGTGCAGGGGGTTCGCAAACAGATACGCAGTATTTT. It codes for CAWSAGGSQTDTQYF.

The chain links TRBV7-8 to TRBJ2-7; D not resolved. V dropped 1 base and J dropped 0 bases, with 7 bases sitting between them. The CDR3 extends over 14 amino acids. Germline V gene sequence: CDR1 SGHVS, CDR2 FQNEAQ. The CDR3 coding sequence is TGTGCCAGCAGCTTAGACAGCAGCTCCTACGAGCAGTACTTC. Translating gives CASSLDSSSYEQYF.

In DNA form, the CDR3 reads TGTGCCAGCAGCCCCCAGGGGGCGAGGAATGAGCAGTTCTTC. The encoded protein is CASSPQGARNEQFF. V and J are TRBV7-3 and TRBJ2-1, with 8 bases lining up with TRBD1. This CDR3 contains 14 residues. V shed 5 bases and J 7 bases; nucleotides not matched to a gene: 7. Germline V CDR1 and CDR2: SGHTA, FQGTGA.

The chain combines TRBV6-5 with TRBJ1-2, with 8 nucleotides matching TRBD1. From germline, CDR1 is MNHEY and CDR2 SVGAGI. The CDR3 sequence is 13 residues long. Unmatched junction bases numbered 4, after V lost 2 bases and J lost 8 bases. The CDR3 DNA reads as TGTGCCAGCAGTTACGCGGACAGGGACGGCTACACCTTC. This sequence encodes CASSYADRDGYTF.